These T cell receptor beta chains were read from a single sample in a study of OX40 agonist ivuxolimab in advanced cancers. Only in-frame clones appear in the TCRdb table, and some are missing; sequencing was by immunoSEQ multiplex PCR. The table shows around 26,000 clones, with almost 80% occurring only once. The sample here was CD4+ or CD8+ T cells sorted from blood, taken in a trial of the OX40 agonist ivuxolimab. The receptors here all came from an adult with an advanced solid tumor such as melanoma, head and neck, liver or kidney cancer. The conserved cysteine and the conserved F or W are not part of the CDR3 here. The listing skips clone size in some rows; elsewhere it reads once, few, many or a size class.

J gene	clone size	V gene	CDR3 protein
TRBJ1-2	.	TRBV6-5	ASSLLRSGYT
TRBJ1-1	.	TRBV14	AGRPGRIKNTEAF
TRBJ1-1	.	TRBV7-8	ASSFTGETEAF
TRBJ1-2	.	TRBV7-9	ASSLGRDRGYT
TRBJ2-3	.	TRBV28	ASSSLRDRAVDTQY
TRBJ1-1	.	TRBV27	ASSFSGNTEAF
TRBJ2-7	few	TRBV11-1	ASSDQGVGVLSEQY
TRBJ2-3	.	TRBV2	ASGRGITDTQY
TRBJ1-3	medium-sized	TRBV9	ASSVDLRDSGNTIY
TRBJ2-3	.	TRBV25-1	ASSELDRGLADTQY
TRBJ1-2	.	TRBV30	AWLDSYSGYT
TRBJ1-1	once	TRBV19	ASSIGTTTEAF
TRBJ2-7	.	TRBV29-1	SALAGDSYEQY
TRBJ2-7	once	TRBV9	ASSVGLRRGAGGKNYEQY
TRBJ1-5	.	TRBV19	ASSWGTGAYEPQH
TRBJ1-4	.	TRBV28	ASSLLTGAREKLF
TRBJ1-1	.	TRBV6-5	ASSGRANTEAF
TRBJ2-2	.	TRBV6-1	ASSRDGRRELF
TRBJ1-1	once	TRBV5-6	ASSPIKRQTGRGAF
TRBJ1-3	.	TRBV4-1	ASSQDHFRNSGNTIY
TRBJ1-2	.	TRBV5-1	ASSPEAQYGYT
TRBJ2-2	.	TRBV7-7	ASSSSDPGELF
TRBJ2-1	.	TRBV19	ASSNLFGANEQF
TRBJ2-5	.	TRBV7-9	ASSPVGGETQY
TRBJ1-2	.	TRBV5-1	ASSGGLYGYT
TRBJ2-3	.	TRBV5-6	ASSEGTGGWTDTQY
TRBJ1-1	.	TRBV7-2	ASSLRIGGAF
TRBJ1-6	few	TRBV5-1	ASSQGPYSSSPLH
TRBJ2-4	.	TRBV4-1	ASSQAGDWDIQY
TRBJ1-1	.	TRBV30	AWSAGQGGPGAF
TRBJ2-7	.	TRBV7-8	ASSLAFGEWFYEQY
TRBJ1-6	.	TRBV28	ASSPRRDNSPLH
TRBJ2-2	.	TRBV5-5	ASSSNSGNTGELF
TRBJ2-7	few	TRBV11-2	ASSLGNGLYEQY
TRBJ2-3	.	TRBV28	AGSLSSGGTPNTQY
TRBJ1-1	.	TRBV6-5	ASSYGVFTEAF
TRBJ2-3	.	TRBV7-3	ASSVSTDTQY
TRBJ1-2	.	TRBV7-9	ASSLQGNNYGYT
TRBJ1-2	.	TRBV5-5	ASSLETVLGYT
TRBJ2-1	.	TRBV18	GGSPSTAYNEQF
TRBJ2-1	.	TRBV7-3	ASSLRQSSYNEQF
TRBJ2-3	.	TRBV6-5	ASSYGAGDGTDTQY